Listed here is a single T cell receptor beta chain. Antigen specificity is unknown. The data were obtained in a study of OX40 agonist ivuxolimab in advanced cancers. The protocol was immunoSEQ multiplex PCR, while the TCRdb copy is restricted to in-frame clones and leaves out a portion. The profile shows some 60,000 clones, roughly nine tenths of them singletons. Study results and limitations: There was clonal expansion of CD4+ and CD8+ blood T cells by week 6 at 0.1 to 3.0 mg/kg.

J gave up 1 base and V 5 bases, and 6 bases lay outside the gene matches. The CDR3 consists of 15 residues. Germline V gene lookup returns CDR1 SGHTA and CDR2 FQGTGA. This clonotype was obtained from an adult with an advanced solid tumor such as melanoma, head and neck, liver or kidney cancer. The sample consisted of CD4+ or CD8+ T cells sorted from blood, taken in a trial of the OX40 agonist ivuxolimab. The chain is built from TRBV7-3 and TRBJ1-1, with 8 bases that match TRBD1. The CDR3 loop reads CASSRNGQGNTEAFF. In nucleotides, the CDR3 is TGTGCCAGCAGCCGAAACGGACAGGGGAACACTGAAGCTTTCTTT.